These 27 T cell receptor beta chains came from one sample sequenced in a study of tumor-infiltrating lymphocytes in primary liver carcinoma. TCR beta cDNA was reverse-transcribed from about 500 ng of total RNA. The reaction used a constant-region primer and ProtoScript II reverse transcriptase. Three-round nested multiplex PCR performed with slightly modified ARM-PCR produced the TCR beta libraries. TRBV1-TRBV30 forward primers and a C-beta reverse primer were used in the first two PCR rounds, which each ran for around 11 cycles. One entry per CDR3 protein results from TCRdb running MiXCR on the multiplex PCR reads. The table includes about 320,000 distinct CDR3 sequences, 55% to 65% detected once. The blood RNA (from unsorted whole blood) was obtained, and germline DNA was also extracted. The specimen sequenced was peripheral blood. The receptor set was obtained from a man in his forties with primary liver carcinoma and hepatitis B virus infection.

A few counts support this clonotype. V is TRBV10-3 and J is TRBJ2-2, with 12 bases identical to TRBD2. The CDR3 runs to 18 residues. Trimming took 6 bases from V and 4 from J; bases not matched to a gene: 12. Germline V gene sequence: CDR1 ENHRY, CDR2 SYGVKD. The CDR3 sequence is CAISVLNPTSGSTGELFF. Here the CDR3 DNA reads TGTGCCATCAGCGTACTGAACCCGACTAGCGGGAGCACCGGGGAGCTGTTTTTT.

On this clonotype: A much more abundant neighbour one base away suggests this may be a read error. This chain uses TRBV4-2 with TRBJ1-2; no definite D call. This CDR3 is 12 amino acids long. V was clipped by 6 bases and J by 4 bases, with 9 bases between them. The germline V gene encodes CDR1 LGHNA and CDR2 YNFKEQ. This chain's CDR3 is CASRSDSYGYTF. The CDR3 bases are TGTGCCAGCAGAAGCGACTCCTATGGCTACACCTTC.

This chain links TRBV4-3 with TRBJ1-2, with TRBD1 matching over 9 bases. With 11 bases clipped from V and 6 bases from J, the junction kept 13 bases outside the gene matches. There are 14 residues in the CDR3. Germline assignment: CDR1 LGHNA and CDR2 YSLEER. The CDR3 DNA follows: TGCGCCGGTAGCCAACCCGGGACAGGGAATGGCTACACCTTC. Translated: CAGSQPGTGNGYTF.

The chain is built from TRBV4-3 and TRBJ2-3, with D perhaps matching TRBD2 (6 bases). The CDR3 spans 17 residues. V gave up 4 bases and J gave up 4 bases, with 21 bases separating them. Germline V gene data show CDR1 as LGHNA and CDR2 as YSLEER. This CDR3 reads CASSLTFGSTKPDTQYF. In nucleotides, the CDR3 is TGCGCCAGCAGCCTAACTTTCGGGAGCACAAAACCAGATACGCAGTATTTT.

The CDR3 protein is CASSGQGATEETQYF. The DNA for the CDR3 is TGTGCCAGCAGTGGACAGGGGGCAACGGAAGAGACCCAGTACTTC. The chain employs TRBV6-1 and TRBJ2-5, with 10 bases identical to TRBD1. Germline loops: CDR1 MNHNS, CDR2 SASEGT. The CDR3 sequence is 15 residues long. The V and J ends lost 4 bases and 3 bases, in that order; junction bases with no gene match: 5.

Comment on this clonotype: Its ends do not fully match the called genes, so a read error is possible. The chain couples TRBV10-3 to TRBJ1-5; no clear D. From germline, CDR1 is ENHRY and CDR2 SYGVKD. This CDR3 region has 15 residues. The CDR3 nucleotides are TGTCCCATCGGTGAAGTAGATACGAGCAATCAGCCCCAGCATTTT. Translation gives CPIGEVDTSNQPQHF.

As regards this clonotype: It may be a read error: a sequence one base away is much more abundant. This sequence joins TRBV10-3 and TRBJ2-3; D might be TRBD1 or TRBD2, each matching 5 bases. This CDR3 contains 15 residues. The germline V gene has CDR1 ENHRY and CDR2 SYGVKD. V was clipped by 3 bases and J by 0 bases, with 10 bases between them. CDR3 DNA sequence: TGTGCCATCAGTGACAGAGGGGCCAGCACAGATACGCAGTATTTT. The encoded protein is CAISDRGASTDTQYF.

Of note for this clonotype: A much larger clonotype is one base distant, so this may be a read error. The chain has TRBV12-3 or TRBV12-4 and TRBJ1-5; D perhaps matches TRBD1 (6 bases). V dropped 10 bases and J dropped 1 base, with 11 bases sitting between them. The CDR3 loop spans 13 amino acids. The CDR3 DNA follows: TGTGCCATCAGAACAGGGAGCAATCAGCCCCAGCATTTT. Its protein is CAIRTGSNQPQHF.

This clonotype was detected many times. V usage is TRBV6-2 or TRBV6-3 and J usage is TRBJ1-2; no clear D gene. V was clipped by 2 bases and J by 6 bases, with 7 bases between them. The germline V gene encodes CDR1 MNHEY and CDR2 SVGEGT. The CDR3 runs 12 residues. CDR3 bases: TGTGCCAGCAGTTACGGCCGGGATGGCTACACCTTC. It specifies CASSYGRDGYTF.

About this clonotype: A read error is possible here, since a much larger clone lies one base away. The chain has TRBV6-6 and TRBJ2-5, with a tentative D call TRBD1 (5 bases). The ends were cut back, 8 bases at V and 4 bases at J, with 17 bases in the middle. The CDR3 totals 14 residues. Germline V gene sequence: CDR1 MNHNY, CDR2 SVGAGI (reference sequence). DNA of the CDR3: TGTGCCAGCCAGGGAAAGGGGTTTTCAGAGACCCAGTACTTC. Protein product: CASQGKGFSETQYF.

The gene calls are TRBV24-1 and TRBJ2-2; D may be TRBD2 (5 bases). CDR1 and CDR2 from the germline V gene are KGHDR and SFDVKD. Trimming pared 5 bases from V and 4 bases from J, leaving 7 bases between. This CDR3 spans 13 amino acids. The CDR3 protein is CATSVDFTGELFF. CDR3 bases: TGTGCCACCAGTGTGGACTTCACCGGGGAGCTGTTTTTT.

This chain connects TRBV6-6 to TRBJ1-6, with a tentative D call TRBD1 (5 bases). Trimming removed 6 bases from V and 11 bases from J, with 23 bases in between. From germline, CDR1 is MNHNY and CDR2 SVGAGI (reference sequence). The CDR3 length is 16 residues. The CDR3 nucleotides are TGTGCCAGCAGCCTTACCATGACAGTTTGGGGCCCACCCCTCCACTTT. It yields the protein CASSLTMTVWGPPLHF.

This clonotype was counted only a few times. A much bigger clone sits one base away, suggesting this may be a read error. This chain links TRBV11-3 with TRBJ2-1, with D perhaps matching TRBD2 (6 bases). The CDR3 has 12 residues. The V and J ends lost 4 bases and 7 bases respectively, with 8 bases between them. CDR1 and CDR2 from the germline V gene are SGHNT and YENEEA. The CDR3 reads CASSWGENEQFF. The CDR3 DNA is TGTGCCAGCAGCTGGGGGGAGAATGAGCAGTTCTTC.

The rearrangement links TRBV14 to TRBJ2-7; D gene unclear. Germline assignment: CDR1 SGHDN and CDR2 FVKESK. This CDR3 is built from 14 residues. V lost 8 bases, J lost 3 bases, and 17 bases lay in between. The CDR3 is CASGPHGRGYEQYF. CDR3 in DNA: TGTGCCAGCGGCCCCCATGGCCGAGGCTACGAGCAGTACTTC.

The chain combines TRBV5-4 with TRBJ1-1, with 8 positions matching TRBD1. Germline CDR1 reads SGHNT; CDR2 reads YYREEE (reference sequence). V lost 0 bases to trimming and J lost 4 bases; unmatched junction nucleotides: 8. This CDR3 contains 16 residues. The CDR3 region has the DNA TGTGCCAGCAGCTTGGCCCTCAGGGGGCCTAGCACTGAAGCTTTCTTT. It encodes CASSLALRGPSTEAFF.

Comment on this clonotype: One junction end disagrees with the germline gene, perhaps due to a read error. This chain uses TRBV12-3 or TRBV12-4 with TRBJ2-3; a weak D match, TRBD2 (6 bases). The CDR3 contains 17 residues. The CDR3 protein is CASSLARLGSRQDTQYF. CDR3 bases: TGTGCCAGTAGTTTAGCGAGGCTCGGGAGTAGGCAAGATACGCAGTATTTT.

The J gene is TRBJ2-5, the V gene TRBV6-2 or TRBV6-3, with D tentatively TRBD2 (5 bases). The length of the CDR3 is 16 residues. The germline CDR1 and CDR2 sequences are MNHEY and SVGEGT. V shed 7 bases and J shed 4 bases, with 22 bases lying between them. For the CDR3, the DNA is TGTGCCAGCAACGACGGGTTCGGGATCAGAGGAGAGACCCAGTACTTC. It specifies CASNDGFGIRGETQYF.

For this clonotype: A junction boundary mismatches the germline segment, possibly from a read error. CDR3 nucleotides: TGTGCCGGCAGCTTTCGACCACGAGGAAACCTGGGTGAAACCCAGTACTTC. Its protein product is CAGSFRPRGNLGETQYF. The rearrangement joins TRBV5-5 to TRBJ2-5; no reliable D call. The CDR3 is 17 residues long. CDR1 is SGHKS and CDR2 is YYEKEE in the germline V gene (reference sequence).

This clonotype was observed many times. The CDR3 loop reads CASSPSNSGMDNEQFF. The CDR3 region has the DNA TGTGCCAGCAGCCCCTCAAATAGCGGGATGGACAATGAGCAGTTCTTC. This chain joins TRBV12-3 or TRBV12-4 and TRBJ2-1; 8 nucleotides line up with TRBD2. The CDR3 is 16 amino acids. The V and J ends lost 6 bases and 5 bases, in that order; junction bases with no gene match: 12.

This clonotype was found many times. This chain joins TRBV4-3 and TRBJ1-4, with no clear D. Germline V gives CDR1 LGHNA, CDR2 YSLEER. CDR3 size: 16 residues. Between the trimmed V and J ends, which lost 1 base and 5 bases, there was a span of 14 bases. The DNA of the CDR3 is TGCGCCAGCAGCCAAGCCCTGGACGTGGGGAATGAAAAACTGTTTTTT. Its translation is CASSQALDVGNEKLFF.

This clonotype has only a few counts. The rearrangement links TRBV6-1 to TRBJ2-5; 10 bases match TRBD1. After removal of 7 bases from V and 3 bases from J, the junction contained 8 bases not matched to a gene. CDR3 length: 15 residues. Germline V gene sequence: CDR1 MNHNS, CDR2 SASEGT. Written as DNA, the CDR3 is TGTGCCAGCAAGCCCCTGGGGACAGGGGAAGAGACCCAGTACTTC. Its protein product is CASKPLGTGEETQYF.

With respect to this clonotype: The junction departs from germline at one end; a sequencing error may be responsible. The J gene is TRBJ1-6, the V gene TRBV6-6, with TRBD1 identical over 8 bases. Germline V gene lookup returns CDR1 MNHNY and CDR2 SVGAGI (reference sequence). CDR3 length: 15 amino acids. The CDR3 DNA follows: TGTGCCAGCAGTTACTCGACAGGGGAAAGTTCACACCTCCATTTT. Amino acid sequence: CASSYSTGESSHLHF.

This clonotype was recorded many times. The chain couples TRBV6-6 to TRBJ2-5; D is ambiguous. Germline CDR1 and CDR2: MNHNY and SVGAGI (reference sequence). The V end lost 6 bases, the J end lost 5 bases, and 10 bases lay between the germline ends. CDR3 length: 12 amino acids. CDR3 coding DNA: TGTGCCAGCAGCCCTGTCGCGGAGACCCAGTACTTC. Its translation is CASSPVAETQYF.

Comment on this clonotype: At one boundary the junction diverges from the germline segment, which might be a read error. V and J are TRBV11-3 and TRBJ2-2; D may be TRBD2 (5 bases). CDR3 length: 18 amino acids. The germline V gene has CDR1 SGHNT and CDR2 YENEEA. In DNA form, the CDR3 reads TGTGCCAGCAGTTCAAATCTACTAGTAAAATCGAACACCGGGGAGCCGTTGTTT. Its translation: CASSSNLLVKSNTGEPLF.

The chain is built from TRBV5-1 and TRBJ2-1; 10 bases agree with TRBD2. Per germline, CDR1 SGHRS and CDR2 YFSETQ. The J segment lost 10 bases and the V segment lost 4 bases, leaving 17 bases of the junction unmatched. The CDR3 covers 17 residues. Written as DNA, the CDR3 is TGCGCCAGCAGCCCGAGATCTGGGACACGGACTAGCGGAGAGCAGTTCTTC. Its protein product is CASSPRSGTRTSGEQFF.

CDR3 coding DNA: TGTGCCAGCAGCTTAGCATTAGAGCAGTTCTTC. This sequence encodes CASSLALEQFF. The chain recombines TRBV7-8 with TRBJ2-1; D is unclear. This CDR3 is built from 11 residues. Germline V lookup: CDR1 SGHVS, CDR2 FQNEAQ. The V end was cut by 0 bases, the J end by 10 bases, with 4 bases between.

Remarks on this clonotype: A single base separates this from a much larger clone, so it may be a read error. The chain recombines TRBV6-2 or TRBV6-3 with TRBJ2-7, with D perhaps given as TRBD1 or TRBD2 (5 bases each). The CDR3 runs to 14 residues. CDR1 MNHEY and CDR2 SVGEGT come from the germline V gene. The DNA for the CDR3 is TGTGCCAGCAGTCTCCGGGACGGATCCTACGAGGAGTACTTC. Translated, it gives CASSLRDGSYEEYF.